This is a list of T cell receptor beta chains from one sample in a study of T cell responses to AZD1222 COVID-19 vaccine. Profiled with immunoSEQ multiplex PCR; TCRdb holds only in-frame clones, not every one. This sample has about 80,000 clones; 70% to 90% occur once, and the top ten carry more than 9%. The sequences come from peripheral blood, collected 28 days after the second AZD1222 dose. The receptors were sampled from an adult who received the AZD1222 COVID-19 vaccine. Each CDR3 is given without its conserved first and last residue. Where a row states a size, it is once, few, many or the class of an expanded clone; other rows omit it.

abundance | j_gene | v_gene | CDR3aa
few | TRBJ2-1 | TRBV18 | ASSRLAGAQSSYNEQF
- | TRBJ1-3 | TRBV7-2 | ASSPRTGTQGNTIY
- | TRBJ1-2 | TRBV6-5 | ASSYSRGGGYGYT
few | TRBJ1-3 | TRBV29-1 | SVQPWTESGNTIY
- | TRBJ1-4 | TRBV5-4 | ASSRGLDRTATNEKLF
few | TRBJ1-6 | TRBV2 | ASSTGTALSPLH
- | TRBJ2-2 | TRBV7-3 | ASRLSNTATGGTGELF
- | TRBJ1-5 | TRBV19 | ARYRGNQPQH
- | TRBJ1-4 | TRBV10-3 | AVRPGTGGEKLF
- | TRBJ2-6 | TRBV19 | ASSTAGTGGAGANVLT
few | TRBJ1-2 | TRBV18 | ASSPLEGDGYT
- | TRBJ2-3 | TRBV5-5 | ASSLKGGDTQY
- | TRBJ2-1 | TRBV28 | ASSLRYYNEQF
- | TRBJ2-7 | TRBV25-1 | AGQKFGQVLYEQY
- | TRBJ2-3 | TRBV7-8 | ASSSGAGGSTDTQY
- | TRBJ1-1 | TRBV6-6 | ASSYDQGTEAF
- | TRBJ2-1 | TRBV14 | ASSLSRGNEQF
- | TRBJ1-3 | TRBV12-3/TRBV12-4 | ARRVGNTIY
- | TRBJ2-3 | TRBV11-3 | ASSPRRGTDTQY
- | TRBJ1-1 | TRBV7-9 | ASSFVRDTEAF